This TCR beta chain appears in the sequencing data of a study of TIL therapy for anti-PD-1-resistant metastatic lung cancer (dated by TCRdb to about 2021). In terms of the full investigation: Tumors were harvested prior to any PD-1/PD-L1 blockade, after which nivolumab was administered to patients, and lymphodepletion, expanded TIL infusion and IL-2 were given to patients who progressed. A median non-synonymous tumor mutation burden of under 1.9 mutations per megabase was determined across the cohort by whole-exome sequencing. The cohort was predominantly lung adenocarcinoma, with several EGFR-mutant and two ALK-rearranged tumors, and half of patients were current or former smokers. Tumor and peripheral blood T cell receptor beta sequencing was used to track clonotypes across tumor, expanded TIL product and serial blood samples. Enrolled patients had a median age of about 53 years (range about 38-80) and a median tumor PD-L1 proportion score of over 5.5%.

The time point label on this specimen signifies: pre-treatment sample, taken before nivolumab and TIL therapy. Adults with stage 4 NSCLC were enrolled from October 2017 to January 2020 in a dual-center phase I trial. Samples came from a single-arm, open-label phase I trial of tumor-infiltrating lymphocyte therapy with nivolumab in advanced non-small cell lung cancer. Blood mononuclear cells from EDTA tubes were separated on a Ficoll gradient and snap-frozen as pellets, and DNA was extracted from the cells using a Qiagen mini-prep kit. Comments on this clone: What this receptor recognizes is not known. Base qualities were left out, and no much larger clone turns up one base away.

TCR beta CDR3 regions were amplified from genomic DNA with the immunoSEQ v3 hsTCRB kit using bias-controlled multiplex PCR. An Illumina NextSeq 500 was used to sequence the TCR libraries, reaching some 2 million read pairs at survey level or about 4.5-6.5 million at deep level. The original methods were these. The immunoSEQ Analyzer software assigned V, D and J genes, filtered out non-productive sequences, and reported clonality. Repertoires were compared using productive Simpson clonality and Morisita overlap index of productive TRB rearrangements between infused TIL and blood. The absolute count of a clonotype in blood was estimated by multiplying the lymphocyte count by the CD3+ fraction and by the productive frequency of the clone. TCRdb mirrors the immuneACCESS table, restricted to in-frame sequences. Some clones are absent from its copies; in checked studies, under half trace to an unresolved V gene, and the reason for the others is unknown. V, J and clone size are those of that table, while D and trimming were read from the DNA. In this sample the table shows around 59,000 clones, around 68% of which occur a single time. Around 6.1% of the sample belongs to the ten largest clones.

Study-wide conclusions, independent of this receptor: The study protocol defined all tumor marker inferences as exploratory. Because the cohort was highly selected, with more treatment-naive, never-smoker and oncogene-addicted patients than is typical, generalizability is limited. Infused TIL clonotypes partially replaced the baseline peripheral repertoire then decayed over months, with no apparent association between persistence and response.

Via the germline V gene, CDR1 is SNHLY and CDR2 FYNNEI. The germline V end is reduced by 4 bases and the J end by 0 bases; junction bases left unmatched: 2. The CDR3 contains 14 residues, cysteine and phenylalanine counted. The retained sequence is limited to the CDR3, 42 bases, with the frame set at the first base. The sequence was obtained from a person aged 25-85 years with non-small cell lung cancer. The source material was blood, sampled at baseline. The chain is assembled from TRBV2 and TRBJ1-2, with 7 middle bases fitting TRBD1. At the DNA level, the sequence is TGTGCCAGCAGTGGGGACAGACCTAACTATGGCTACACCTTC. It specifies CASSGDRPNYGYTF.